One sample yielded the 22 T cell receptor beta chains listed below, sequenced in a study of T cells in Graves' hyperthyroidism and ophthalmopathy. Amplified regions were TCR beta CDR3 sequences from RNA transcripts. Using the HTBI primer set, a first-round RT-PCR was run on the TCR CDR3. TCRdb re-analysed the multiplex PCR reads in MiXCR, keeping a single row per CDR3 protein. The sample holds fewer than 550,000 distinct CDR3 sequences; roughly a quarter are singletons and the top ten take approximately 10%. Sequencing input: blood. These receptors all stem from a woman aged 25 to 39 with Graves' ophthalmopathy.

The rearrangement links TRBV4-2 to TRBJ1-2, with D perhaps matching TRBD1 (5 bases). This CDR3 is 13 amino acids long. V was pared by 6 bases and J by 2 bases, with 10 bases between. CDR1 is LGHNA and CDR2 is YNFKEQ in the germline V gene. The CDR3 is CASSETVNYGYTF. The CDR3 nucleotides read TGTGCCAGCAGTGAGACAGTCAACTATGGCTACACCTTC.

The rearrangement joins TRBV6-1 to TRBJ2-5; 9 nucleotides match TRBD2. The CDR3 consists of 16 residues. The germline CDR1 and CDR2 sequences are MNHNS and SASEGT. V was pared by 4 bases and J by 3 bases, with 9 bases of the junction left unmatched. CDR3 loop: CASSAWVTSGEETQYF. As DNA, the CDR3 is TGTGCCAGCAGTGCGTGGGTGACTAGCGGAGAAGAGACCCAGTACTTC.

The chain recombines TRBV7-2 with TRBJ1-1; 10 nucleotides match TRBD1. Germline V gives CDR1 SGHTA, CDR2 FQGNSA. Losses at the gene ends were 5 bases for V and 11 bases for J; bases not matched to a gene: 17. This CDR3 has 16 amino acids. The CDR3 reads CASSLTGQGTFFWAFF. CDR3 nucleotide sequence: TGTGCCAGCAGCCTAACGGGACAGGGGACGTTCTTTTGGGCTTTCTTT.

This clonotype was counted many times. V is TRBV12-3 or TRBV12-4 and J is TRBJ1-3, with TRBD1 matching 7 bases. The CDR3 contains 15 residues. V shed 7 bases, J shed 2 bases, and the junction held 8 bases outside the gene matches. In DNA form, the CDR3 reads TGTGCCAGCATCCCACAGGGGAAACCTGGAAACACCATATATTTT. This sequence encodes CASIPQGKPGNTIYF.

This clonotype has only a few counts. V and J are TRBV6-2 or TRBV6-3 and TRBJ2-2, with 9 bases that match TRBD1. With 7 bases clipped from V and 4 bases from J, the junction kept 13 bases outside the gene matches. The CDR3 is 17 amino acids. Looked up from germline, CDR1 is MNHEY and CDR2 is SVGEGT. The CDR3, as DNA: TGTGCCAGCACCCGGGACAGGGTGCTTTCGGCCACCGGGGAGCTGTTTTTT. Translation gives CASTRDRVLSATGELFF.

The chain uses TRBV6-2 or TRBV6-3 and TRBJ2-7; 9 bases are a match to TRBD1. The CDR3 is 16 residues long. The germline gives CDR1 MNHEY, CDR2 SVGEGT. V was clipped by 6 bases and J by 3 bases; unmatched bases: 12. Here the CDR3 reads CASSYGKTGGRYEQYF. CDR3 DNA sequence: TGTGCCAGCAGCTACGGGAAAACAGGGGGCCGCTACGAGCAGTACTTC.

This clonotype was recorded at least ten times. V gene TRBV10-2 combines with J gene TRBJ1-2; D gene ambiguous. The V end lost 6 bases, the J end lost 8 bases, and 16 bases lay between the germline ends. This CDR3 region has 13 residues. Germline assignment: CDR1 WSHSY and CDR2 SAAADI. Written as DNA, the CDR3 is TGCGCCAGCAGGTCACAAGGAGTGAGAGGCTACACCTTC. Translated: CASRSQGVRGYTF.

The chain carries TRBV20-1 and TRBJ2-7, with a tentative D call TRBD2 (6 bases). The germline V gene has CDR1 DFQATT and CDR2 SNEGSKA (reference sequence). Trimming shortened V by 1 base and J by 6 bases, and 16 bases separated the two germline ends. This CDR3 is built from 14 residues. CDR3 region: CSARGSWDSAEQYF. For the CDR3, the DNA is TGCAGTGCTAGAGGATCCTGGGACTCGGCCGAGCAGTACTTC.

This clonotype was found many times. The rearrangement joins TRBV6-2 or TRBV6-3 to TRBJ2-5; the D gene is possibly TRBD2 (6 bases). Germline values: CDR1 MNHEY, CDR2 SVGEGT. This CDR3 comprises 14 residues. Trimming cost V 7 bases and J 7 bases, with 19 bases left between them. This chain's CDR3 is CASKTGEHSRTQYF. CDR3 coding DNA: TGTGCCAGCAAGACGGGGGAACACTCGAGGACCCAGTACTTC.

This clonotype showed up many times. The J gene is TRBJ2-2, the V gene TRBV28, with 7 bases that match TRBD1. Germline values: CDR1 MDHEN, CDR2 SYDVKM. This CDR3 contains 14 residues. V was clipped by 6 bases and J by 3 bases; unmatched bases: 4. The chain's CDR3 is CASSRGQHTGELFF. The CDR3 bases are TGTGCCAGCAGCCGGGGACAGCACACCGGGGAGCTGTTTTTT.

This clonotype has at least ten counts. The genes are TRBV27 and TRBJ2-7; D gene unclear. The CDR3 consists of 14 residues. The ends were cut back, 6 bases at V and 3 bases at J, with 15 bases in the middle. The germline CDR1 and CDR2 sequences are MNHEY and SMNVEV (reference sequence). The CDR3 nucleotides are TGTGCCAGCAGCCCGGCAACAAAGAACTACGAGCAGTACTTC. It is translated as CASSPATKNYEQYF.

This chain joins TRBV6-1 and TRBJ1-5; D remains ambiguous. Trimming shortened V by 1 base and J by 6 bases, and 13 bases separated the two germline ends. CDR3 length equals 15 residues. Germline assignment: CDR1 MNHNS and CDR2 SASEGT. CDR3 DNA: TGTGCCAGCAGTGAAGTCACCATCGGGAGTCAGCCCCAGCATTTT. Translated, it gives CASSEVTIGSQPQHF.

This clonotype was recorded a few times. A much more abundant neighbour one base away suggests this may be a read error. The chain carries TRBV6-5 and TRBJ2-5; 13 bases are a match to TRBD2. CDR1 and CDR2 from the germline V gene are MNHEY and SVGAGI. This CDR3 comprises 17 residues. The CDR3 spells CASSYRTGLAGQETKYF. Here the CDR3 DNA reads TGTGCCAGCAGTTACAGAACGGGACTAGCGGGGCAAGAGACCAAGTACTTC.

Ten or more counts support this clonotype. This chain connects TRBV6-1 to TRBJ2-7, with D unresolved. Germline lookup yields CDR1 MNHNS and CDR2 SASEGT. The CDR3 runs to 13 residues. Trimming pared 8 bases from V and 3 bases from J, leaving 14 bases between. The CDR3 DNA is TGTGCCAGCGCGCAAGGAGAGCGCTACGAGCAGTACTTC. It specifies CASAQGERYEQYF.

In its sample, this clonotype was seen many times. The chain recombines TRBV5-1 with TRBJ1-1, with unresolved D. The CDR3 is 14 amino acids. Germline V CDR1 and CDR2: SGHRS, YFSETQ. The V end lost 0 bases, the J end lost 2 bases, and 8 bases lay between the germline ends. CDR3 in amino acids: CASSLGNTNTEAFF. In DNA, the CDR3 is TGCGCCAGCAGCTTGGGGAACACTAACACTGAAGCTTTCTTT.

This clonotype was picked up many times. The chain joins TRBV29-1 to TRBJ1-2, with D maybe TRBD1 (6 bases). CDR1 and CDR2 from the germline V gene are SQVTM and ANQGSEA. The CDR3 runs 15 residues. V was shortened by 3 bases and J by 5 bases, with 19 bases between the two germline ends. CDR3 coding DNA: TGCAGCGTTGAGTTATTCAGGGGAACCCTTTATGGCTACACCTTC. Translation: CSVELFRGTLYGYTF.

This clonotype was counted a few times. J is TRBJ1-5 and V is TRBV29-1; the D is unclear. V lost 0 bases and J lost 1, with 4 bases in between. Looked up from germline, CDR1 is SQVTM and CDR2 is ANQGSEA. The length of the CDR3 is 13 residues. The CDR3 spells CSVEEGSNQPQHF. In DNA, the CDR3 is TGCAGCGTTGAAGAGGGGAGCAATCAGCCCCAGCATTTT. The whole variable domain, remainder taken from reference TRBV29-1 and TRBJ1-5, is SAVISQKPSRDICQRGTSLTIQCQVDSQVTMMFWYRQQPGQSLTLIATANQGSEATYESGFVIDKFPISRPNLTFSTLTVSNMSPEDSSIYLCSVEEGSNQPQHFGDGTRLSIL.

The table lists this clonotype with many counts. This chain links TRBV6-1 with TRBJ2-7, with D possibly being TRBD2 (6 bases). CDR1 is MNHNS and CDR2 is SASEGT in the germline V gene. The CDR3 totals 13 residues. V lost 3 bases to trimming and J lost 1 base, with 7 bases between them. The CDR3 DNA follows: TGTGCCAGCAGTGACGGGGGTTCCTACGAGCAGTACTTC. Residues: CASSDGGSYEQYF.

There are many counts of this clonotype. The CDR3 sequence: CASSLAGGVYEQYF. The CDR3 DNA reads as TGTGCCAGCAGCTTAGCGGGGGGGGTCTACGAGCAGTACTTC. The chain employs TRBV7-2 and TRBJ2-7, with 7 bases fitting TRBD2. The CDR3 is made up of 14 amino acids. Germline assignment: CDR1 SGHTA and CDR2 FQGNSA. After removal of 0 bases from V and 3 bases from J, the junction contained 2 bases not matched to a gene.

This clonotype was seen a few times. The gene calls are TRBV2 and TRBJ1-1; D may be TRBD1 (5 bases). CDR1 is SNHLY and CDR2 is FYNNEI in the germline V gene. The CDR3 has 15 amino acids. Trimming shortened V by 6 bases and J by 2 bases, and 16 bases separated the two germline ends. CDR3 loop: CASSGDLGTNTEAFF. CDR3 DNA: TGTGCCAGCAGCGGGGACCTGGGAACTAACACTGAAGCTTTCTTT.

In this sample, this clonotype turned up many times. The gene calls are TRBV19 and TRBJ2-7; D possibly uses TRBD1 or TRBD2 (9 bases each). Germline V gene lookup returns CDR1 LNHDA and CDR2 SQIVND (reference sequence). The CDR3 is made up of 15 amino acids. V was trimmed by 5 bases and J by 2 bases, leaving 16 bases between them. The CDR3 reads CASSRGGDRAYEQYF. The CDR3 DNA follows: TGTGCCAGTAGTCGCGGGGGGGACAGGGCCTACGAGCAGTACTTC. Drawing the rest from reference TRBV19 and TRBJ2-7, the complete variable domain is DGGITQSPKYLFRKEGQNVTLSCEQNLNHDAMYWYRQDPGQGLRLIYYSQIVNDFQKGDIAEGYSVSREKKESFPLTVTSAQKNPTAFYLCASSRGGDRAYEQYFGPGTRLTVT.

This clonotype appeared many times. V and J are TRBV28 and TRBJ1-2; 8 bases align to TRBD1. This CDR3 region has 14 residues. Losses at the gene ends were 2 bases for V and 4 bases for J; bases not matched to a gene: 3. CDR1 MDHEN and CDR2 SYDVKM come from the germline V gene. The CDR3 region has the DNA TGTGCCAGCAGTTTAGGACAGGGATTCTATGGCTACACCTTC. It encodes CASSLGQGFYGYTF.